This T cell receptor (beta chain) was found in a study of tumor-infiltrating lymphocytes in primary liver carcinoma. Study-level background: Men as well as women, aged 30 to 69 years, made up the patients.

Germline DNA was also extracted, with blood RNA taken from unsorted whole blood. Turning to this clonotype: As yet, its antigen is unknown. Since a much larger clone is just one base distant, this may be a read error. Because the CDR3 is missing its conserved closing phenylalanine or tryptophan, this is likely a read error.

Study results and limitations: Less overlap was seen in tumor-adjacent and tumor-blood pairs than in tumor region pairs.

cDNA specific to TCR beta was made from 450 to 650 ng of total RNA, with a constant-region primer employed for priming. ARM-PCR, slightly modified, supplied the TCR beta libraries through three nested multiplex PCR rounds. MiXCR was run by TCRdb on the multiplex PCR reads, yielding one entry per CDR3 protein. This sample yields 320,000 or so distinct CDR3 sequences, of which approximately 60% are seen a single time; roughly 9% belongs to the top ten. The clonotype originates from a man between 40 and 49 years old with primary liver carcinoma and hepatitis B virus infection. Source material: peripheral blood.

The CDR3 nucleotides are TGTGCCAGCAGTGAAGCGGCAGGGGGCCCCTACGAGCAGTACTCC. It yields the protein CASSEAAGGPYEQYS. The V call is TRBV6-1, the J call TRBJ2-7; TRBD1 aligns across 8 bases. The germline CDR1 and CDR2 sequences are MNHNS and SASEGT. V lost 0 bases, J lost 2 bases, and 3 bases stayed unmatched. The CDR3 length is 15 residues.